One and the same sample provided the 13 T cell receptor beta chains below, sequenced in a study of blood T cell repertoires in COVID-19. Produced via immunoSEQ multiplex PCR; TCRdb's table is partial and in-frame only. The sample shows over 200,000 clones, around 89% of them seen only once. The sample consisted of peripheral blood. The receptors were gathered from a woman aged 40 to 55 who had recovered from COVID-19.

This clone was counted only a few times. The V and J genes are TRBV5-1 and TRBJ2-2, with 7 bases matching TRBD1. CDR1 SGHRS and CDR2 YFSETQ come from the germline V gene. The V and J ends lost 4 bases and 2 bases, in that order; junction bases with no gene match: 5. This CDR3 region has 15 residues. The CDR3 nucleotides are TGCGCCAGCAGCGCCCGACAGGGCAACACCGGGGAGCTGTTTTTT. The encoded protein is CASSARQGNTGELFF. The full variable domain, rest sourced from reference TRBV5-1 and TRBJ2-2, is KAGVTQTPRYLIKTRGQQVTLSCSPISGHRSVSWYQQTPGQGLQFLFEYFSETQRNKGNFPGRFSGRQFSNSRSEMNVSTLELGDSALYLCASSARQGNTGELFFGEGSRLTVL.

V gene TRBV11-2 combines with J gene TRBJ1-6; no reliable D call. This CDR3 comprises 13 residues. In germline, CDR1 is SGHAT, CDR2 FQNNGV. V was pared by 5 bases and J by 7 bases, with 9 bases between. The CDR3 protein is CASSPRHNSPLHF. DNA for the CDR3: TGTGCCAGCAGCCCCCGACACAATTCACCCCTCCACTTT. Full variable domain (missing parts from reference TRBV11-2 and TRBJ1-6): EAGVAQSPRYKIIEKRQSVAFWCNPISGHATLYWYQQILGQGPKLLIQFQNNGVVDDSQLPKDRFSAERLKGVDSTLKIQPAKLEDSAVYLCASSPRHNSPLHFGNGTRLTVT.

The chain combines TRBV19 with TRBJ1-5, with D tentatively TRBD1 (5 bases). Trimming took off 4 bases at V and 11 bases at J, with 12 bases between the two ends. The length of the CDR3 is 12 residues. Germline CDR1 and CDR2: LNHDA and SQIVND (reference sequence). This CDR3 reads CASSTQGPAQHF. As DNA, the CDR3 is TGTGCCAGTAGTACCCAGGGCCCGGCCCAGCATTTT.

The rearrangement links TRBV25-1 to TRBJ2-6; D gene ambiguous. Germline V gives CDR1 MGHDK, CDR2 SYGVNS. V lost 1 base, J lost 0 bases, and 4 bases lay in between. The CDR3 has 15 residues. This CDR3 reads CASSEFGSGANVLTF. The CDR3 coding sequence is TGTGCCAGCAGTGAATTCGGCTCTGGGGCCAACGTCCTGACTTTC.

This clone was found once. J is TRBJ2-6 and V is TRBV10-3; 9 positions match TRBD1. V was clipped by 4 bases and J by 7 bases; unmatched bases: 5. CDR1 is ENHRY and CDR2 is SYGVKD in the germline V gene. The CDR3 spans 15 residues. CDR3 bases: TGTGCCATCAGTGGAGGACAGGGGTTAGCCAACGTCCTGACTTTC. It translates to CAISGGQGLANVLTF.

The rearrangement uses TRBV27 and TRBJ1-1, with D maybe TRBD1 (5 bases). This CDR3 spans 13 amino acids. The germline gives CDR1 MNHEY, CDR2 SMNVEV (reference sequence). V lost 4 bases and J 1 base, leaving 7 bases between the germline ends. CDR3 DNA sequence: TGTGCCAGCAGTTGGGGCAGGAACACTGAAGCTTTCTTT. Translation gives CASSWGRNTEAFF.

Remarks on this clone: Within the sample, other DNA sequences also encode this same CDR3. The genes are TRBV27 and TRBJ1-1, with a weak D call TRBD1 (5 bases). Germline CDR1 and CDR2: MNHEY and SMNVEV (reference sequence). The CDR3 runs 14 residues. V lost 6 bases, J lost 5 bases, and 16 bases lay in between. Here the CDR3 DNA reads TGTGCCAGCAGCCCCCGGGGGGGAGGAACTGAAGCTTTCTTT. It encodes CASSPRGGGTEAFF.

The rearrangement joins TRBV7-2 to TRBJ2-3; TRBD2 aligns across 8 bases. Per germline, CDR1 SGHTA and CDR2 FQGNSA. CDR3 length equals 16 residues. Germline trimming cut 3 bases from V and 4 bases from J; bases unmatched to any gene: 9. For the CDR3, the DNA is TGTGCCAGCAGCTTTCGGGCGGGAGGAGTCGCAGATACGCAGTATTTT. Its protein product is CASSFRAGGVADTQYF.

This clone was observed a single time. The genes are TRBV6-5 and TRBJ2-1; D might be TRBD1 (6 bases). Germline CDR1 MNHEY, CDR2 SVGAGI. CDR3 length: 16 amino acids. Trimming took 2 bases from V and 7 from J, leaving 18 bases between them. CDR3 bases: TGTGCCAGCAGTTACCGGACAGAGCAGCTCTGGAATGAGCAGTTCTTC. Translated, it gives CASSYRTEQLWNEQFF.

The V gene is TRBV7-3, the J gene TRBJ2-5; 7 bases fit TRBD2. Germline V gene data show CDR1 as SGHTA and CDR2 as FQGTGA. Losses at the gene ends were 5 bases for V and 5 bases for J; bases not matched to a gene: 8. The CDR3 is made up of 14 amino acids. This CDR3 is CASSPGGLMETQYF. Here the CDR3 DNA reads TGTGCCAGCAGCCCGGGGGGTCTTATGGAGACCCAGTACTTC.

CDR3 nucleotides: TGTGCCAGCAGCTTAGCGCTAGCGGGAGTGCGACCAGATACGCAGTATTTT. Amino acids: CASSLALAGVRPDTQYF. The V call is TRBV7-9, the J call TRBJ2-3; TRBD2 matches at 10 bases. This CDR3 has 17 residues. CDR1 is SEHNR, CDR2 FQNEAQ, per germline (reference sequence). With V trimmed by 0 bases and J by 4 bases, 7 bases remained unmatched.

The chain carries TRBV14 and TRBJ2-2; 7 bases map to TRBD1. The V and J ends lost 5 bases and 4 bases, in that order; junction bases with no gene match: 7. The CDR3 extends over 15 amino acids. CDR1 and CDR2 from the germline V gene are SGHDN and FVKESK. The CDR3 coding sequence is TGTGCCAGCAGCTACCGACAGGGATCCACCGGGGAGCTGTTTTTT. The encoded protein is CASSYRQGSTGELFF.

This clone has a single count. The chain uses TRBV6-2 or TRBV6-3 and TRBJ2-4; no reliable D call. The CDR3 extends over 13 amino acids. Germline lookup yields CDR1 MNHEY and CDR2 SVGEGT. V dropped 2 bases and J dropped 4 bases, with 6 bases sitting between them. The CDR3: CASSYPGKNIQYF. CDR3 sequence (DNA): TGTGCCAGCAGTTACCCCGGGAAAAACATTCAGTACTTC.